The following is a T cell receptor beta chain sequence with its context. What it binds is unknown. Next came a second PCR, run for about 7 to 12 cycles, which used a sample-barcoded 5' primer along with a J-beta primer mix. TCRdb reanalysed the 5' RACE reads using MiXCR and keeps one entry per CDR3 protein. This sample has about 1.4 million distinct CDR3 sequences, with approximately 59% found just once. The data derive from a study of blood T cells in healthy people across ages. General study results and limits: The fall in TCR beta diversity per million T cells was roughly linear with age.

This CDR3 spans 13 amino acids. V lost 5 bases, J lost 4 bases, and 11 bases lay in between. The donors, healthy Caucasians from Russia, were aged about 6 to 90. Roughly 10 milliliters was the volume of peripheral blood drawn from each donor. The rearrangement uses TRBV12-3 or TRBV12-4 and TRBJ1-2; D is undetermined. The specimen was blood. This clonotype originated in a man younger than 35 in good health. CDR3: CASSPTILYGYTF. Written as DNA, the CDR3 is TGTGCCAGCAGTCCGACAATCCTCTATGGCTACACCTTC.